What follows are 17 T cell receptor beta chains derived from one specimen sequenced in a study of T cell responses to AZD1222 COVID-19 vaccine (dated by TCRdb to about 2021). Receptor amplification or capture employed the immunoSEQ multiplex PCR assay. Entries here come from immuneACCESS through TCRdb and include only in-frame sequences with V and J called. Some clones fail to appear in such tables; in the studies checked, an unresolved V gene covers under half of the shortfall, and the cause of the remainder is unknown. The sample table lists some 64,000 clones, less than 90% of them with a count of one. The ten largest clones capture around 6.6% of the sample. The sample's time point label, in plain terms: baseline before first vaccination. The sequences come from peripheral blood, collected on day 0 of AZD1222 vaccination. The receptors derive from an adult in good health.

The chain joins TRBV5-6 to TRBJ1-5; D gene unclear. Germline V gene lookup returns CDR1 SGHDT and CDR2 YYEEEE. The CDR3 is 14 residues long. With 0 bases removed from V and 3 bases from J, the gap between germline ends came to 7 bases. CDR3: CASSLGLDNQPQHF. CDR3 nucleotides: TGTGCCAGCAGCTTGGGTCTGGACAATCAGCCCCAGCATTTT.

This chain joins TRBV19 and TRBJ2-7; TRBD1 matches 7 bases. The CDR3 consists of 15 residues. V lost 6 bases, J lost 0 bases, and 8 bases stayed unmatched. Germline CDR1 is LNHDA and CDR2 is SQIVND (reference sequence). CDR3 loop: CASSQGEWGSYEQYF. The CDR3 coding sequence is TGTGCCAGTAGCCAGGGGGAGTGGGGCTCCTACGAGCAGTACTTC. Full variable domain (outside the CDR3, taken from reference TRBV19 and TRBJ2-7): DGGITQSPKYLFRKEGQNVTLSCEQNLNHDAMYWYRQDPGQGLRLIYYSQIVNDFQKGDIAEGYSVSREKKESFPLTVTSAQKNPTAFYLCASSQGEWGSYEQYFGPGTRLTVT.

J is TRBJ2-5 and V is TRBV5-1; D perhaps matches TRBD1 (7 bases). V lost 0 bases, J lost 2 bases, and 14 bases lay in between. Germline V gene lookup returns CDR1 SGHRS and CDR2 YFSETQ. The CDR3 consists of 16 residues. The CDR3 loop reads CASSLGTQGGQETQYF. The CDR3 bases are TGCGCCAGCAGCTTGGGCACTCAGGGGGGACAAGAGACCCAGTACTTC.

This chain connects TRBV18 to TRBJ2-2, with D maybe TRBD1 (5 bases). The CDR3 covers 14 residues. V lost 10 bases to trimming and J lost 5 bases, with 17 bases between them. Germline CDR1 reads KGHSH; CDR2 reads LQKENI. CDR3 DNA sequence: TGTGCCATCAACCCGACAGAATCAACCGGGGAGCTGTTTTTT. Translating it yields CAINPTESTGELFF.

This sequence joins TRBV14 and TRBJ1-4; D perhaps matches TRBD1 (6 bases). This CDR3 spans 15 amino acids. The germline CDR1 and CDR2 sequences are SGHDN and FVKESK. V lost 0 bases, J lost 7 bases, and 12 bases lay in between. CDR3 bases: TGTGCCAGCAGCCAAGAAGGGACAAGCTCTGAAAAACTGTTTTTT. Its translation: CASSQEGTSSEKLFF.

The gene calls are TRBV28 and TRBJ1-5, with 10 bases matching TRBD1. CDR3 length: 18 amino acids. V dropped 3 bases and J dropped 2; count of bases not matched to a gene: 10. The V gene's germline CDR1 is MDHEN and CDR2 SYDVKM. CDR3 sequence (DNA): TGTGCCAGCAGTTTGGGGACAGGGGAGGAGGAGGGCAATCAGCCCCAGCATTTT. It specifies CASSLGTGEEEGNQPQHF. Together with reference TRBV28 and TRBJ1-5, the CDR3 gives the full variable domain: DVKVTQSSRYLVKRTGEKVFLECVQDMDHENMFWYRQDPGLGLRLIYFSYDVKMKEKGDIPEGYSVSREKKERFSLILESASTNQTSMYLCASSLGTGEEEGNQPQHFGDGTRLSIL.

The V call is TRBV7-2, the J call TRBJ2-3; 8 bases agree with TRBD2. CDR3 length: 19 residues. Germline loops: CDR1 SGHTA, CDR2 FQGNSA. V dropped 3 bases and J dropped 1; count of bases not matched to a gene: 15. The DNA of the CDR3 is TGTGCCAGCAGCTTTAATAGCCTAGCGGGTTCACCCCGCACAGATACGCAGTATTTT. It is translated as CASSFNSLAGSPRTDTQYF.

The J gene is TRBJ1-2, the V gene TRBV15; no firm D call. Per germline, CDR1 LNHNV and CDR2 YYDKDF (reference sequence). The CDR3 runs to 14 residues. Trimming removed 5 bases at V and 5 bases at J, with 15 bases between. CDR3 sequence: CATSPEGRVYGYTF. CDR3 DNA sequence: TGTGCCACCAGCCCGGAAGGAAGGGTTTATGGCTACACCTTC.

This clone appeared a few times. The CDR3 DNA follows: TGCGCCAGCAGCCATGGGCGGACAGAGACCCAGTACTTC. Translation: CASSHGRTETQYF. The chain carries TRBV4-1 and TRBJ2-5; the D is unclear. The CDR3 sequence is 13 residues long. CDR1 and CDR2 (germline): MGHRA, YSYEKL. V was shortened by 3 bases and J by 4 bases, with 9 bases between the two germline ends.

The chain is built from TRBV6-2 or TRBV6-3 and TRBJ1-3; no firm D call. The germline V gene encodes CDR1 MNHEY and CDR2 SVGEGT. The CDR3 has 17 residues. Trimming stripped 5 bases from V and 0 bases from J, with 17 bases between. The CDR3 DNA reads TGTGCCAGCAGTAAAAGTCTCCGAGGCCTCTCTGGAAACACCATATATTTT. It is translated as CASSKSLRGLSGNTIYF.

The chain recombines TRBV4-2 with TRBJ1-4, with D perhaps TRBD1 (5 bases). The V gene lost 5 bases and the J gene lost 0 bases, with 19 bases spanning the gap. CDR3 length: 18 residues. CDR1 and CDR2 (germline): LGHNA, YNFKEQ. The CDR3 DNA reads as TGTGCCAGCAGCACCCGGACGGGGGAGTTGGCAACTAATGAAAAACTGTTTTTT. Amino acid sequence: CASSTRTGELATNEKLFF.

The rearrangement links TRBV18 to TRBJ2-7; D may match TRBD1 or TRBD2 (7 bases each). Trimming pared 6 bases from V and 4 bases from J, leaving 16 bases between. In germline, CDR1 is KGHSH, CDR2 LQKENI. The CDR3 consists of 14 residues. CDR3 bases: TGTGCCAGCTCCCAGCAGGGGGGGGATTACGAGCAGTACTTC. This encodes CASSQQGGDYEQYF.

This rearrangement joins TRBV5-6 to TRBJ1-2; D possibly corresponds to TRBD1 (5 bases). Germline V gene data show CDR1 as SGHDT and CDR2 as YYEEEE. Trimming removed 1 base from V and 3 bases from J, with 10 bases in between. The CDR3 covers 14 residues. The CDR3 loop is CASSLPGRHYGYTF. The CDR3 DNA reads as TGTGCCAGCAGCTTGCCGGGACGTCACTATGGCTACACCTTC.

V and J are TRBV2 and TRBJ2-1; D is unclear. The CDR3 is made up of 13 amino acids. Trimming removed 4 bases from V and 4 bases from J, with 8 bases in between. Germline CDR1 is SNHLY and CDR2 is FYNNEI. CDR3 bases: TGTGCCAGCAGTGGACTTGCTTACAATGAGCAGTTCTTC. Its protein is CASSGLAYNEQFF.

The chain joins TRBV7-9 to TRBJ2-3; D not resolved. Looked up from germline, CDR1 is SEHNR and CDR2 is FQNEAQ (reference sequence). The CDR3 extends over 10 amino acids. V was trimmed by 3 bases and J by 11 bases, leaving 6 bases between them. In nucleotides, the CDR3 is TGTGCCAGCAGCTTCGTAGAGCAGTATTTT. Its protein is CASSFVEQYF. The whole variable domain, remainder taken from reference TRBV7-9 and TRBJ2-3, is DTGVSQNPRHKITKRGQNVTFRCDPISEHNRLYWYRQTLGQGPEFLTYFQNEAQLEKSRLLSDRFSAERPKGSFSTLEIQRTEQGDSAMYLCASSFVEQYFGPGTRLTVL.

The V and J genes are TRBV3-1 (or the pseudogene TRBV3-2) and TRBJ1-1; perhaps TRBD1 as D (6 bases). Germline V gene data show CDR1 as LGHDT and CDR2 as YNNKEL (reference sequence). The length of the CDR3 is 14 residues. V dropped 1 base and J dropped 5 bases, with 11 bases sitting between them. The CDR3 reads CASSQAGGGTEAFF. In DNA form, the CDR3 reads TGTGCCAGCAGCCAAGCCGGGGGCGGGACTGAAGCTTTCTTT.

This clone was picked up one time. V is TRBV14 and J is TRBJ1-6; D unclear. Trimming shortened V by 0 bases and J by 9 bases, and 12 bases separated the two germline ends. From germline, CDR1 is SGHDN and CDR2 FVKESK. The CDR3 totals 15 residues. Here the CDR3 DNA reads TGTGCCAGCAGCCAAGATGGTGCCAGTCGTTCACCCCTCCACTTT. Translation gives CASSQDGASRSPLHF. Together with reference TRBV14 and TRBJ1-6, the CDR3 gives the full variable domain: EAGVTQFPSHSVIEKGQTVTLRCDPISGHDNLYWYRRVMGKEIKFLLHFVKESKQDESGMPNNRFLAERTGGTYSTLKVQPAELEDSGVYFCASSQDGASRSPLHFGNGTRLTVT.